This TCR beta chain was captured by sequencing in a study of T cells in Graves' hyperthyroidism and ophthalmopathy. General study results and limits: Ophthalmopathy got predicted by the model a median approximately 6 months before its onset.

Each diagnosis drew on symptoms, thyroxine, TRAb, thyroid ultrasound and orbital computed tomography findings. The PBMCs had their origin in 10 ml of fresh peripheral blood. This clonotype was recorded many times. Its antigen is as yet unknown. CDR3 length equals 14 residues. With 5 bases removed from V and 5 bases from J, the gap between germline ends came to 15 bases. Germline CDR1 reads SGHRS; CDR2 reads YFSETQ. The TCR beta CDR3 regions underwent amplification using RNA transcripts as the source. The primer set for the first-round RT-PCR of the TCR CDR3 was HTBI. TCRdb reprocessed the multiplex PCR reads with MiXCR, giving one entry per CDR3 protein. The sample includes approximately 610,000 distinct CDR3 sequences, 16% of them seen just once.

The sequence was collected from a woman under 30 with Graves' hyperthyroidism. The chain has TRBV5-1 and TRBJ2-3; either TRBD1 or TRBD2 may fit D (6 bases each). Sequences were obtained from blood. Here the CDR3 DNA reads TGCGCCAGCAGTGGGGGGCGCTTATTAGATACGCAGTATTTT. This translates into CASSGGRLLDTQYF.